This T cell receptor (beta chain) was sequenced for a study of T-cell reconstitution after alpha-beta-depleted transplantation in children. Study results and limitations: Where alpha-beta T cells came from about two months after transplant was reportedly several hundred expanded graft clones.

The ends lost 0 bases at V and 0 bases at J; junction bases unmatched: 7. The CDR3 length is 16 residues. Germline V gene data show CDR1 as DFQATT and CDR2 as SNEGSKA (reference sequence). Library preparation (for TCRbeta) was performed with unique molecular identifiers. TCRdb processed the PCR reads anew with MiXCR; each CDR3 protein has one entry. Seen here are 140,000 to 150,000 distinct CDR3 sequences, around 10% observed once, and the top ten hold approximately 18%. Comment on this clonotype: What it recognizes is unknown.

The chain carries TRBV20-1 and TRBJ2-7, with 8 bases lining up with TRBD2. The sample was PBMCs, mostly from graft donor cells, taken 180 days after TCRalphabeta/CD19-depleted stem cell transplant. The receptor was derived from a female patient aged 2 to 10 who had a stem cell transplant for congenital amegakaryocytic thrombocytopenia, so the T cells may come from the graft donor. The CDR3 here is CSAREFGGGSSYEQYF. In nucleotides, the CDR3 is TGCAGTGCTAGAGAATTCGGCGGGGGGAGCTCCTACGAGCAGTACTTC.